The 10 T cell receptor beta chains below all came from one sample that was sequenced in a study of circulating and synovial CD4+ cells in juvenile arthritis. Assay: immunoSEQ multiplex PCR; the TCRdb copy retains only in-frame clones and omits some. Counted here are some 35,000 clones, 95% to 96% occurring once; the ten biggest clones make up roughly 0.2%. The source material was CD4+ T cells from blood. The receptors shown here come from a human donor with juvenile idiopathic arthritis.

The chain has TRBV28 and TRBJ1-2, with TRBD1 matching over 7 bases. From germline, CDR1 is MDHEN and CDR2 SYDVKM. Trimming took 4 bases from V and 8 from J; bases not matched to a gene: 13. The CDR3 loop spans 15 amino acids. The CDR3 sequence: CASSWGQRIPIGYTF. CDR3 bases: TGTGCCAGCAGTTGGGGACAGCGAATCCCGATAGGCTACACCTTC.

This chain links TRBV4-3 with TRBJ1-2; D gene unclear. Germline assignment: CDR1 LGHNA and CDR2 YSLEER. Between the trimmed V and J ends, which lost 0 bases and 4 bases, there was a span of 12 bases. CDR3 length: 15 residues. As DNA, the CDR3 is TGCGCCAGCAGCCAAGATGGCCAGATTCTCTATGGCTACACCTTC. Residues: CASSQDGQILYGYTF.

The chain joins TRBV7-8 to TRBJ2-5, with 10 bases that match TRBD2. Germline CDR1 and CDR2: SGHVS and FQNEAQ. The CDR3 has 16 amino acids. The V gene end was trimmed by 1 base and the J gene end by 1 base; junction bases not matched to a gene: 3. The CDR3 region is CASSLGTSGLQETQYF. In DNA form, the CDR3 reads TGTGCCAGCAGCTTAGGGACTAGCGGACTCCAAGAGACCCAGTACTTC.

The chain has TRBV28 and TRBJ1-2, with 10 bases matching TRBD1. Germline CDR1 is MDHEN and CDR2 is SYDVKM. The CDR3 is 13 amino acids. The V gene end was trimmed by 5 bases and the J gene end by 8 bases; junction bases not matched to a gene: 5. CDR3 sequence (DNA): TGTGCCAGCAGTCCCCGGGACAGGGGAGGCTACACCTTC. The encoded protein is CASSPRDRGGYTF.

Comments on this clone: The junction and the germline gene differ at one end; a read error may be behind it. The rearrangement joins TRBV28 to TRBJ2-7; D may be TRBD2 (5 bases). The CDR3 covers 11 residues. Per germline, CDR1 MDHEN and CDR2 SYDVKM. This CDR3 is CAGSLMGAPYF. The CDR3 coding sequence is TGTGCCGGCAGTTTAATGGGAGCCCCGTACTTC.

This chain joins TRBV4-2 and TRBJ2-5, with 7 positions matching TRBD1. The junction had 2 bases not matched to a gene; V was cut back by 4 bases and J by 3 bases. CDR1 and CDR2 from the germline V gene are LGHNA and YNFKEQ. This CDR3 region has 13 residues. The CDR3 region is CASSPGQKETQYF. The DNA for the CDR3 is TGTGCCAGCAGCCCGGGACAGAAAGAGACCCAGTACTTC.

This rearrangement joins TRBV6-6 to TRBJ2-7; D remains unclear. Per germline, CDR1 MNHNY and CDR2 SVGAGI (reference sequence). The CDR3 length is 12 residues. Trimming took 6 bases from V and 2 from J, leaving 8 bases between them. The CDR3 DNA reads as TGTGCCAGCAGCCCAGGCCCCTACGAGCAGTACTTC. Protein product: CASSPGPYEQYF.

This clone was seen a single time. The chain combines TRBV9 with TRBJ2-5, with 9 nucleotides matching TRBD2. This CDR3 contains 15 residues. Looked up from germline, CDR1 is SGDLS and CDR2 is YYNGEE. V was clipped by 0 bases and J by 2 bases; unmatched bases: 2. DNA for the CDR3: TGTGCCAGCAGCGTAGGCGGGGGGGGACAAGAGACCCAGTACTTC. Translation gives CASSVGGGGQETQYF.

The genes are TRBV5-4 and TRBJ2-7, with TRBD2 as a possible D gene (8 bases). V was cut by 0 bases and J by 6 bases, with 22 bases left in between. The CDR3 has 17 residues. CDR1 and CDR2 from the germline V gene are SGHNT and YYREEE (reference sequence). CDR3 nucleotides: TGTGCCAGCAGCTTGGCCGGGACAGTGGGACTAGTGGCCGAGCAGTACTTC. Translating it yields CASSLAGTVGLVAEQYF.

The J gene is TRBJ2-1, the V gene TRBV11-2; 10 bases agree with TRBD1. The CDR3 covers 14 residues. V lost 5 bases and J lost 7; bases outside the gene matches: 5. Germline V gives CDR1 SGHAT, CDR2 FQNNGV. The chain's CDR3 is CASSHRDRGNEQFF. In DNA, the CDR3 is TGTGCCAGCAGCCACCGGGACAGGGGTAATGAGCAGTTCTTC.